Sequencing of this T cell receptor (beta chain) was carried out in a study of identical twins. MiXCR, run by TCRdb on the 5' RACE reads, gives a single entry per CDR3 protein. The table lists about 250,000 distinct CDR3 sequences, approximately 8% of them singletons. The CDR3 totals 18 residues. Between the trimmed V and J ends, which lost 2 bases and 1 base, there was a span of 17 bases. CDR1 is SGHDN and CDR2 is FVKESK in the germline V gene. This clonotype was counted many times. The sample was also linked to a second study, of yellow fever vaccine responses in identical twins.

The chain employs TRBV14 and TRBJ2-2; D perhaps matches TRBD2 (6 bases). Sequencing used CD8+ T cells sorted from blood. The receptor was derived from a woman under 30 in good health. The CDR3, as DNA: TGTGCCAGCAGCCAAAGATCACTAGCTAGGAGGAACACCGGGGAGCTGTTTTTT. As protein: CASSQRSLARRNTGELFF.